These T cell receptor beta chains were read from a single sample in a study of OX40 agonist ivuxolimab in advanced cancers. Libraries were prepared by immunoSEQ multiplex PCR; TCRdb keeps only in-frame clonotypes and omits some of them. The sample consists of about 61,000 clones, 86% of them appearing once. The sample consisted of CD4+ or CD8+ T cells sorted from blood, taken in a trial of the OX40 agonist ivuxolimab. The receptors derive from an adult with an advanced solid tumor such as melanoma, head and neck, liver or kidney cancer. Both conserved end residues are part of each CDR3. The order of the fields is J gene, V gene, CDR3 protein.

TRBJ2-7,TRBV5-1,CASSLLGGRDYEQYF
TRBJ2-3,TRBV19,CASRMGGHGKDTQYF
TRBJ2-2,TRBV2,CASSVGAGGSGELFF
TRBJ1-5,TRBV19,CASSIVGSNQPQHF
TRBJ1-4,TRBV14,CASSQEETPGQGIHTVNEKLFF
TRBJ1-2,TRBV18,CASSPPTGWSFGYTF
TRBJ1-1,TRBV1,CTSSQAGMDTEAFF
TRBJ1-1,TRBV7-3,CASSPLGPGWGNTEAFF
TRBJ2-7,TRBV5-1,CASSSGQGAEQYF
TRBJ1-3,TRBV18,CASSPTPGPISGNTIYF
TRBJ1-6,TRBV27,CASRYTANLISPLHF
TRBJ1-3,TRBV7-9,CASSLRGSGNTIYF
TRBJ2-5,TRBV11-2,CASSSRWTEIQETQYF
TRBJ1-1,TRBV19,CASIRRRGAVDTEAFF
TRBJ1-1,TRBV6-4,CASSDSTGGNTEAFF
TRBJ2-3,TRBV6-5,CASGRLAGVRDTQYF
TRBJ2-2,TRBV18,CASSPYRALGTGELFF
TRBJ1-2,TRBV4-1,CASSQGQGVGYTF
TRBJ2-3,TRBV5-1,CASSLPADTQYF
TRBJ2-3,TRBV19,CASSKGGSEDTQYF
TRBJ2-1,TRBV7-2,CASSPWVPAEQFF
TRBJ1-5,TRBV19,CASSIPGLSNQPQHF
TRBJ1-5,TRBV11-2,CASTPDRGPNQPQHF
TRBJ2-7,TRBV19,CASSRGSYEQYF
TRBJ1-1,TRBV7-6,CASSLAPGMNTEAFF